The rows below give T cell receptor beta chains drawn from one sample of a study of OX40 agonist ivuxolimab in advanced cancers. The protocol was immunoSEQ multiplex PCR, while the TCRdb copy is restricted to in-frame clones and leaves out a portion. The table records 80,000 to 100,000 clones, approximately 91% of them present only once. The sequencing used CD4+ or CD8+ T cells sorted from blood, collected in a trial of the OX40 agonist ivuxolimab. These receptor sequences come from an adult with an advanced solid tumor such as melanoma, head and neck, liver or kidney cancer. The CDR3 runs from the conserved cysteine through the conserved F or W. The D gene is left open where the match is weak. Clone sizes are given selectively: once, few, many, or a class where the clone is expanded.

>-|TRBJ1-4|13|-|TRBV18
CASSPIEAEKLFF
TGTGCCAGCTCACCTATCGAAGCTGAAAAACTGTTTTTT
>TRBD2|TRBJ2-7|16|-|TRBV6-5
CASSYSYPGTSSEQYF
TGTGCCAGCAGTTATTCCTACCCCGGGACTAGCTCCGAGCAGTACTTC
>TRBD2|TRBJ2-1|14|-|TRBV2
CASRGLENDNEQFF
TGTGCCAGCAGGGGACTAGAAAATGACAATGAGCAGTTCTTC
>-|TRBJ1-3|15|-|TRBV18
CASSPPASSGNTIYF
TGTGCCAGCTCACCACCAGCATCCTCTGGAAACACCATATATTTT
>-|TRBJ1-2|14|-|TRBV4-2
CASASGATSYGYTF
TGTGCCAGCGCTAGCGGGGCTACGAGTTATGGCTACACCTTC
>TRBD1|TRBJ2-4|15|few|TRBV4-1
CASSRPGTGTNIQYF
TGCGCCAGCAGCCGACCCGGGACAGGGACAAACATTCAGTACTTC
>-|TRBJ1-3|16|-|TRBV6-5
CASSYAGTNSGNTIYF
TGTGCCAGCAGTTACGCCGGGACTAACTCTGGAAACACCATATATTTT
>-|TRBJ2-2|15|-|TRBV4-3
CASSLGTVNTGELFF
TGCGCCAGCAGCCTGGGGACCGTGAACACCGGGGAGCTGTTTTTT
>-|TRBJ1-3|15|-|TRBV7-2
CASSFEGAGGNTIYF
TGTGCCAGCAGCTTCGAAGGGGCGGGGGGAAACACCATATATTTT
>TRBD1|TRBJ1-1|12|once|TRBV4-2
CASSRTGGEAFF
TGTGCCAGCAGCCGGACAGGGGGTGAAGCTTTCTTT
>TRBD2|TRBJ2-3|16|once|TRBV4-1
CASSQARTSGTDTQYF
TGCGCCAGCAGCCAAGCCAGGACTAGCGGCACAGATACGCAGTATTTT
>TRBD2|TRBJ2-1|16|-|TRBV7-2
CASSWQGAGGGNEQFF
TGTGCCAGCAGCTGGCAGGGAGCGGGAGGGGGGAATGAGCAGTTCTTC
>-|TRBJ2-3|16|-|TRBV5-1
CASSRQGGTSIDTQYF
TGCGCCAGCAGCCGCCAGGGTGGGACCTCGATAGATACGCAGTATTTT
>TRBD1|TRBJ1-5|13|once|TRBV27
CASRTGAGQPQHF
TGTGCCAGCAGGACAGGGGCGGGTCAGCCCCAGCATTTT
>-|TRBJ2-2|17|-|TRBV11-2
CASSFSQGSRGTGELFF
TGTGCCAGCAGTTTTTCTCAGGGGAGTCGAGGCACCGGGGAGCTGTTTTTT
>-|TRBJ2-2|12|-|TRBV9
CASNRNTGELFF
TGTGCCAGCAATCGAAACACCGGGGAGCTGTTTTTT
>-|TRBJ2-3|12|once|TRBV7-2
CASSWRDLPQYF
TGTGCCAGCAGCTGGAGGGACCTTCCGCAGTATTTT
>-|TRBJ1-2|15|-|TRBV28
CASSFMRGTPYGYTF
TGTGCCAGCAGTTTTATGAGAGGGACTCCCTATGGCTACACCTTC
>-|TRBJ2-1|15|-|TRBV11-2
CASSIQDLSYNEQFF
TGTGCCAGCAGCATCCAGGACCTCTCCTACAATGAGCAGTTCTTC
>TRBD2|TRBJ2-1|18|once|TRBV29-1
CSGRYGSGSTVSYNEQFF
TGCAGCGGCCGATACGGTAGCGGGAGTACTGTCTCCTACAATGAGCAGTTCTTC
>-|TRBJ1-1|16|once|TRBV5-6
CASSPLRGVGNTEAFF
TGTGCCAGCAGCCCTTTGCGGGGGGTCGGGAACACTGAAGCTTTCTTT
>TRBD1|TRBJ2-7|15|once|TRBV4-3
CASSQVRDSSYEQYF
TGCGCCAGCAGCCAGGTCCGGGACAGCTCCTACGAGCAGTACTTC
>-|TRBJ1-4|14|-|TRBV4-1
CASSQGSTNEKLFF
TGCGCCAGCAGCCAGGGATCAACTAATGAAAAACTGTTTTTT
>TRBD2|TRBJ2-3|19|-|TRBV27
CASSPLLWTSGKSTDTQYF
TGTGCCAGCAGTCCCCTCTTATGGACTAGCGGGAAAAGCACAGATACGCAGTATTTT
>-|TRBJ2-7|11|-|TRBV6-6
CAIGRFYEQYF
TGTGCCATCGGCCGGTTCTACGAGCAGTACTTC
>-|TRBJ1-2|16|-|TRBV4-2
CASSQGFARVGYGYTF
TGTGCCAGCAGCCAAGGCTTTGCCAGGGTTGGCTATGGCTACACCTTC
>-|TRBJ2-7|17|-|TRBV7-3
CASKINTGRAGSYEQYF
TGTGCCAGCAAAATAAACACAGGGAGGGCTGGGTCCTACGAGCAGTACTTC
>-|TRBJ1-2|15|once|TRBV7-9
CASSLGRGGNYGYTF
TGTGCCAGCAGCTTAGGCCGGGGGGGGAACTATGGCTACACCTTC
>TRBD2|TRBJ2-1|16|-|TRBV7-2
CASSSYTSGANDEQFF
TGTGCCAGCAGCTCCTATACTAGCGGCGCTAATGATGAGCAGTTCTTC
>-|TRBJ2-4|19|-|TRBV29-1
CSVVGQGDDWGLAKNIQYF
TGCAGCGTTGTGGGTCAGGGAGATGACTGGGGGCTAGCCAAAAACATTCAGTACTTC
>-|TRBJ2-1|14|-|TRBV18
CASSRTTSYNEQFF
TGTGCCAGCTCACGGACTACCTCCTACAATGAGCAGTTCTTC
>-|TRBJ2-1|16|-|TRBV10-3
CAISEMGKWAYNEQFF
TGTGCCATCAGTGAGATGGGTAAGTGGGCCTACAATGAGCAGTTCTTC
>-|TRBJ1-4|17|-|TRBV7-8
CASSLRGQIATNEKLFF
TGTGCCAGCAGCTTACGTGGGCAGATTGCAACTAATGAAAAACTGTTTTTT
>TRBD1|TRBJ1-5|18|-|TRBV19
CASSKPGQGFGSNQPQHF
TGTGCCAGTAGTAAACCGGGACAGGGGTTTGGTAGCAATCAGCCCCAGCATTTT
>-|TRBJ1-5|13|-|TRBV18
CASSPDLNGPQHF
TGTGCCAGCTCACCAGATCTTAACGGGCCCCAGCATTTT
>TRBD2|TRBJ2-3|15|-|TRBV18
CASAPLSGKPDTQYF
TGTGCCAGCGCCCCTCTTAGCGGGAAACCAGATACGCAGTATTTT
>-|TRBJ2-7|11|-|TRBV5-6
CASSYLYEQYF
TGTGCCAGCAGCTACCTCTACGAGCAGTACTTC
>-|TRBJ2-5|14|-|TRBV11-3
CASSLAGAQETQYF
TGTGCCAGCAGCTTAGCGGGGGCCCAAGAGACCCAGTACTTC
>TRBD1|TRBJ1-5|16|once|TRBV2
CASSDGQGGNNQPQHF
TGTGCCAGCAGTGATGGCCAGGGGGGGAACAATCAGCCCCAGCATTTT
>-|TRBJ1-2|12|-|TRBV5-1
CASSLERGRGTF
TGCGCCAGCAGCTTGGAGAGGGGTCGGGGCACCTTC
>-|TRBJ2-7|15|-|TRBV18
CASSSQGGGPYEQYF
TGTGCCAGCTCATCGCAAGGGGGAGGGCCCTACGAGCAGTACTTC